The 16 T cell receptor beta chains below were found in one sample sequenced in a study of T cells in Graves' hyperthyroidism and ophthalmopathy. RNA transcripts served as the template for amplifying TCR beta CDR3 regions. When the TCR CDR3 underwent first-round RT-PCR, the HTBI primer set was used. Via MiXCR, TCRdb re-called the multiplex PCR reads, giving one row per CDR3 protein. The profile shows 300,000 to 450,000 distinct CDR3 sequences, around 14% of them singletons. Sequenced material: blood. These receptors were collected from a woman younger than 35 with Graves' hyperthyroidism that later progressed to Graves' ophthalmopathy.

At least ten counts were recorded for this clonotype. The chain is built from TRBV6-1 and TRBJ1-1; no definite D call. Germline V lookup: CDR1 MNHNS, CDR2 SASEGT. CDR3 length equals 14 residues. V lost 5 bases, J lost 1 base, and 11 bases lay in between. This chain's CDR3 is CASSPHTSNTEAFF. CDR3 DNA: TGTGCCAGCAGTCCCCATACCTCGAACACTGAAGCTTTCTTT.

This clonotype was detected ten times or more. V and J are TRBV28 and TRBJ2-7; 9 positions agree with TRBD2. The CDR3 length is 15 residues. Germline trimming cut 6 bases from V and 4 bases from J; bases unmatched to any gene: 10. Per the germline V gene, CDR1 is MDHEN and CDR2 is SYDVKM. DNA for the CDR3: TGTGCCAGCAGACCTATAGCGGGAGAGGGGTACGAGCAGTACTTC. Protein sequence: CASRPIAGEGYEQYF.

The chain links TRBV4-3 to TRBJ1-5; 7 bases line up with TRBD1. There are 16 residues in the CDR3. The V segment lost 3 bases and the J segment 4 bases; nucleotides outside the gene matches: 9. Germline loops: CDR1 LGHNA, CDR2 YSLEER. CDR3 DNA sequence: TGCGCCAGCAGCCAGAGGTGGACAGGTAAAAATCAGCCCCAGCATTTT. Translated: CASSQRWTGKNQPQHF.

This clonotype was seen a handful of times. The chain links TRBV6-2 or TRBV6-3 to TRBJ2-2; either TRBD1 or TRBD2 may fit D (5 bases each). CDR1 is MNHEY and CDR2 is SVGEGT in the germline V gene. CDR3 length equals 16 residues. The V gene lost 6 bases and the J gene lost 3 bases, with 17 bases spanning the gap. The CDR3 DNA reads as TGTGCCAGCAGCTCTGGGACCTCGAGGGACACCGGGGAGCTGTTTTTT. Its translation is CASSSGTSRDTGELFF.

This clonotype was seen ten or more times. V usage is TRBV7-9 and J usage is TRBJ2-3, with 9 bases identical to TRBD1. The CDR3 has 16 amino acids. CDR1 is SEHNR and CDR2 is FQNEAQ in the germline V gene (reference sequence). V trimming: 2 bases; J trimming: 3 bases; junction bases outside the gene matches: 6. The CDR3 reads CASSLPGQGYTDTQYF. In DNA form, the CDR3 reads TGTGCCAGCAGCTTACCCGGACAGGGGTATACAGATACGCAGTATTTT.

The chain combines TRBV27 with TRBJ2-7; 13 bases line up with TRBD2. This CDR3 contains 17 residues. Germline CDR1 and CDR2: MNHEY and SMNVEV (reference sequence). The ends lost 5 bases at V and 6 bases at J; junction bases unmatched: 13. For the CDR3, the DNA is TGTGCCAGCAGTCTAGGCCTAGATCGGACTAGCGGGAGCGAGCAGTACTTC. It specifies CASSLGLDRTSGSEQYF.

This clonotype occurred many times. V is TRBV2 and J is TRBJ2-1; D is possibly TRBD2 (6 bases). Trimming took off 1 base at V and 6 bases at J, with 16 bases between the two ends. CDR3 length: 16 amino acids. Germline V CDR1 and CDR2: SNHLY, FYNNEI. For the CDR3, the DNA is TGTGCCAGCAGTGAAGGTCGGGGGTGGATGCGCAATGAGCAGTTCTTC. This gives the protein CASSEGRGWMRNEQFF.

The sample holds many counts of this clonotype. At one boundary the junction diverges from the germline segment, which might be a read error. This chain uses TRBV7-7 with TRBJ2-5, with D perhaps matching TRBD2 (5 bases). This CDR3 has 15 residues. Germline lookup yields CDR1 SSHAT and CDR2 FNYEAQ (reference sequence). The CDR3 sequence is CASSQFDGVRETQYF. The CDR3, as DNA: TGTGCTAGCAGCCAATTCGACGGGGTTAGGGAGACCCAGTACTTC.

The sample holds a few counts of this clonotype. This chain uses TRBV9 with TRBJ2-5; 8 nucleotides line up with TRBD2. V shed 3 bases and J 4 bases; nucleotides not matched to a gene: 5. The germline V gene encodes CDR1 SGDLS and CDR2 YYNGEE. This CDR3 is built from 14 residues. The CDR3 DNA follows: TGTGCCAGCAGCGCCGGGGGGGCCGGAGAGACCCAGTACTTC. This gives the protein CASSAGGAGETQYF.

This clonotype has ten or more counts. V is TRBV7-9 and J is TRBJ2-7; D is undetermined. V gave up 6 bases and J gave up 1 base, with 13 bases separating them. The CDR3 consists of 14 residues. Germline loops: CDR1 SEHNR, CDR2 FQNEAQ (reference sequence). The CDR3 here is CASSFTSISYEQYF. CDR3 coding DNA: TGTGCCAGCAGTTTTACCTCCATTTCCTACGAGCAGTACTTC.

In its sample, this clonotype was seen many times. This chain connects TRBV7-2 to TRBJ2-1; possibly TRBD1 for D (6 bases). Germline values: CDR1 SGHTA, CDR2 FQGNSA. V shed 5 bases and J shed 1 base, with 18 bases lying between them. The CDR3 is 17 amino acids. The CDR3 DNA follows: TGTGCCAGCAGCCCCTTTGTAGGAGGACAGTCCTACAATGAGCAGTTCTTC. Its protein product is CASSPFVGGQSYNEQFF.

To note about this clonotype: Germline is not matched at one junction end, which may reflect a read error. The V gene is TRBV20-1, the J gene TRBJ2-7; 7 bases map to TRBD1. The germline V gene has CDR1 DFQATT and CDR2 SNEGSKA (reference sequence). This CDR3 spans 12 amino acids. The CDR3 region is CGAGQDKDEQYF. For the CDR3, the DNA is TGCGGTGCTGGACAGGATAAGGACGAGCAGTACTTC.

This clonotype has ten or more counts. CDR3 sequence (DNA): TGTGCCAGCAGCTTAATCGTCGGTTGGGTTGATACTAATGAAAAACTGTTTTTT. It codes for CASSLIVGWVDTNEKLFF. This chain joins TRBV7-8 and TRBJ1-4; D uncertain. The V end was cut by 2 bases, the J end by 2 bases, with 18 bases between. The CDR3 contains 18 residues. CDR1 is SGHVS and CDR2 is FQNEAQ in the germline V gene.

This clonotype was picked up many times. The J gene is TRBJ1-3, the V gene TRBV30; D unresolved. The ends were cut back, 3 bases at V and 4 bases at J, with 13 bases in the middle. This CDR3 region has 14 residues. Germline V lookup: CDR1 GTSNPN, CDR2 SVGIG (reference sequence). The CDR3 loop reads CAWSLDPRGNTIYF. The CDR3 DNA follows: TGTGCCTGGAGCTTGGACCCGAGGGGAAACACCATATATTTT.

This clonotype was detected many times. The chain joins TRBV28 to TRBJ2-7; perhaps TRBD2 as D (7 bases). CDR3 length: 13 amino acids. V was cut by 6 bases and J by 2 bases, with 11 bases left in between. The V gene's germline CDR1 is MDHEN and CDR2 SYDVKM. CDR3 residues: CASRREGAYEQYF. CDR3 DNA: TGTGCCAGCAGGAGGGAGGGGGCCTACGAGCAGTACTTC.

At least ten counts were recorded for this clonotype. The rearrangement uses TRBV24-1 and TRBJ2-3, with TRBD2 identical over 15 bases. The CDR3 spans 21 residues. J was trimmed by 4 bases and V by 3 bases; bases with no gene match: 16. The germline V gene encodes CDR1 KGHDR and CDR2 SFDVKD. The CDR3 bases are TGTGCCACCAGTGATCGAGGCACCCGGACTAGCGGGAGGGCCGCGGCAGATACGCAGTATTTT. Protein product: CATSDRGTRTSGRAAADTQYF.